The text below deals with one T cell receptor (beta chain). Many counts were recorded for this clonotype. Its binding antigen is unknown. It has no much larger one-base neighbor in the sample; base qualities were not kept. The germline V gene (reference sequence) provides CDR1 SGHAT and CDR2 FQDESV. Taken from cysteine to phenylalanine, the CDR3 has 17 residues. Only the CDR3 DNA stays, 51 bases, in frame from base 1. Cut back by 2 bases and 1 base, the V and J ends lie 15 bases apart. A patient counted as having stable Graves' hyperthyroidism if no progression to ophthalmopathy occurred over 18 months of follow-up. The hyperthyroidism patients were between 18 and 65 years old and newly diagnosed, with a disease duration of less than 2 months. Patients with uncontrolled infections, other autoimmune diseases, pregnancy or lactation were excluded. Diagnoses were based on clinical symptoms, serum thyroxine and TRAb, thyroid ultrasound and orbital computed tomography. PBMCs were separated from 10 ml of fresh peripheral blood using Ficoll-Paque density gradient centrifugation. Total RNA was extracted using Trizol reagent, and RNA quality was assessed on an Agilent 2100 Bioanalyzer.

The data derive from a study of T cells in Graves' hyperthyroidism and ophthalmopathy (dated by TCRdb to about 2019). About the full investigation: Peripheral blood samples were taken at the time of initial diagnosis, prior to any treatment. A discovery cohort of about a hundred patients, approximately 45 with Graves' ophthalmopathy and 55 to 60 with stable Graves' hyperthyroidism, was used to find distinguishing TCR V-J signatures. Whether ophthalmopathy could be predicted prospectively was tested in an independent validation cohort made up of about 18 hyperthyroidism patients plus 17 patients who later progressed to ophthalmopathy. The approximately 98 discovery patients were randomly divided into training and test sets at a 7:3 ratio. Thyroid tissue and blood T-cell repertoires from roughly 6 Graves' hyperthyroidism patients were also compared in the study. Following sampling, methimazole starting at 30 mg daily was given to hyperthyroidism patients, and high-dose intravenous methylprednisolone was given to ophthalmopathy patients. The paper describes TCR Vbeta CDR3 sequencing of about 140 peripheral blood samples, made up of 43 ophthalmopathy patients, 70 to 75 hyperthyroidism patients and around 17 progressor patients. Study-wide findings and limitations: In cross-validation, a model built on a 13 V-J signature told ophthalmopathy apart from stable hyperthyroidism with 87.88% sensitivity and roughly 82% specificity, and in testing the same model reached 80%/75%. No statistical method was used to set the sample size in advance, and investigators knew the group allocation. Most expanded thyroid clonotypes (frequency above 0.001) were also found in blood, which suggests that blood repertoires may mirror thyroid immune responses. During validation, the model predicted progression to ophthalmopathy a median of approximately 7 months ahead of onset, with around 71% sensitivity and 72.22% specificity.

TCR beta CDR3 regions were amplified from RNA transcripts. A first-round RT-PCR of the TCR CDR3 used the HTBI primer set with the Qiagen OneStep RT-PCR kit. A second multiplex PCR round built the libraries, followed by size selection and purification. Paired-end sequencing of the libraries was performed with 100 bp reads on an Illumina HiSeq2000. Turning to the authors' computational methods: SOAPnuke was used to process the raw data, with reads discarded if the reads contained adapters or uncalled bases, had a mean Phred below 15, or lacked an exact constant-primer or identifier match. COPE v1.2.5 was used to merge high-quality paired reads, and clonotypes were defined as unique nucleotide sequences. MiTCR v1.1 was used to align the clonotypes against IMGT TRBV, TRBD and TRBJ reference segments. Analysis was restricted to V-J combinations with a frequency above 0.0001, which covered roughly 99% of repertoires. The TCS score was defined as F50 (clonal expansion) divided by E x V (chaos), with BLOSUM62-based TCRdist calculated between CDR3 peptides within each V-J. Welch's t-statistics and random forest reduced fewer than 600 V-J features to 10 to 15, which were used in a naive Bayes classifier (R e1071). The raw public reads went through TCRdb reprocessing: fastp at Q25, MiXCR clone calling, in-frame beta chains kept. Rows are unified per CDR3 protein, each entry keeping the most common DNA and genes. In this record, the V and J calls reflect TCRdb's handling and not the investigators' own analysis. The sample data list around 450,000 distinct CDR3 sequences, and about a sixth of these were observed just once. Around 14% of the sample belongs to the ten largest clones.

Recombination connected TRBV11-1 to TRBJ2-1, and TRBD2 may be the D gene, going by 5 matching bases. The sequence was obtained from a woman younger than 35 with Graves' hyperthyroidism. What was sequenced was blood. The CDR3 region: CASSLSLPSGSYNEQFF. At the DNA level, the sequence is TGTGCCAGCAGCTTATCTTTGCCGAGCGGTTCCTACAATGAGCAGTTCTTC.